This is a list of T cell receptor beta chains from one sample in a study of lymphopenia after photon versus proton radiotherapy. Clones were read by immunoSEQ multiplex PCR, and TCRdb kept only the in-frame ones, dropping some. The sample has approximately 30,000 clones, around 82% seen once. The material was peripheral blood, obtained from a patient treated with photon-based radiotherapy. Receptors were obtained from a man aged 45-65 years with gastric cancer. The CDR3 runs from the conserved cysteine through the conserved F or W. The D gene is left open where the match is weak. Size values are once, few and many counts, or a class for expanded clones, and some rows have none.

V gene: TRBV6-5
J gene: TRBJ2-2
D gene: NA
clone size: NA
CDR3 DNA: TGTGCCAGCAGTAGTAGCTTCACCGGGGAGCTGTTTTTT
CDR3 protein: CASSSSFTGELFF

V gene: TRBV7-8
J gene: TRBJ1-1
D gene: NA
clone size: NA
CDR3 DNA: TGTGCCAGCAGCGCCGGGGGGGGCCTTGAAGCTTTCTTT
CDR3 protein: CASSAGGGLEAFF

V gene: TRBV11-1
J gene: TRBJ1-2
D gene: NA
clone size: NA
CDR3 DNA: TGTGCCAGCAGCTCACCCCCAGGGTATGGCTACACCTTC
CDR3 protein: CASSSPPGYGYTF

V gene: TRBV7-9
J gene: TRBJ2-1
D gene: NA
clone size: NA
CDR3 DNA: TGTGCCAGCAGGCCCATTCTTGCGCTTGTGTACAATGAGCAGTTCTTC
CDR3 protein: CASRPILALVYNEQFF

V gene: TRBV7-7
J gene: TRBJ1-2
D gene: NA
clone size: NA
CDR3 DNA: TGTGCCAGCAGCAGACCCGATAGGGGCGATGGCTACACCTTC
CDR3 protein: CASSRPDRGDGYTF

V gene: TRBV4-1
J gene: TRBJ1-6
D gene: NA
clone size: medium-sized
CDR3 DNA: TGCGCCAGCAGCCCCGAGGGGCAATACCTCCCCCTCCACTTT
CDR3 protein: CASSPEGQYLPLHF

V gene: TRBV5-1
J gene: TRBJ2-7
D gene: TRBD2
clone size: NA
CDR3 DNA: TGCGCCAGCAGAACGCCGGGACTGGGAGGGCTCTACGAGCAGTACTTC
CDR3 protein: CASRTPGLGGLYEQYF

V gene: TRBV7-6
J gene: TRBJ2-1
D gene: TRBD2
clone size: NA
CDR3 DNA: TGTGCCAGCAGCTTCCCAGGCGGGGGGCTTGAAAATGAGCAGTTCTTC
CDR3 protein: CASSFPGGGLENEQFF

V gene: TRBV5-3
J gene: TRBJ2-5
D gene: NA
clone size: NA
CDR3 DNA: TGTGCCAGAAGCCTCACTTGGGGGGAGACCCAGTACTTC
CDR3 protein: CARSLTWGETQYF

V gene: TRBV18
J gene: TRBJ1-1
D gene: NA
clone size: NA
CDR3 DNA: TGTGCCAGCTCACCGGCGGCAGGGTCTAACACTGAAGCTTTCTTT
CDR3 protein: CASSPAAGSNTEAFF

V gene: TRBV5-1
J gene: TRBJ1-5
D gene: NA
clone size: NA
CDR3 DNA: TGCGCCAGCAGCTTGAGGGTTTCGGAGCCCCAGCATTTT
CDR3 protein: CASSLRVSEPQHF

V gene: TRBV18
J gene: TRBJ2-3
D gene: NA
clone size: NA
CDR3 DNA: TGTGCCAGCTCACCAGTTACCACAGATACGCAGTATTTT
CDR3 protein: CASSPVTTDTQYF

V gene: TRBV6-5
J gene: TRBJ1-6
D gene: NA
clone size: NA
CDR3 DNA: TGTGCCAGCAGTTACTCCCCTGAGGGGTCACCCCTCCACTTT
CDR3 protein: CASSYSPEGSPLHF

V gene: TRBV6-1
J gene: TRBJ2-6
D gene: TRBD1
clone size: few
CDR3 DNA: TGTGCCAGCAGTGAAGCGGGGACAGGGGGCAACGTCCTGACTTTC
CDR3 protein: CASSEAGTGGNVLTF

V gene: TRBV5-1
J gene: TRBJ2-3
D gene: NA
clone size: NA
CDR3 DNA: TGCGCCAGCAGCTTGGGTACAGCCCGCACAGATACGCAGTATTTT
CDR3 protein: CASSLGTARTDTQYF

V gene: TRBV4-1
J gene: TRBJ2-1
D gene: TRBD2
clone size: NA
CDR3 DNA: TGCGCCAGCAGCCCAGCACTAGCGGGGTATGAGCAGTTCTTC
CDR3 protein: CASSPALAGYEQFF

V gene: TRBV19
J gene: TRBJ1-4
D gene: NA
clone size: once
CDR3 DNA: TGTGCCAGTAGTCCTAGTGGACCGGGACACGGTGAAAAACTGTTTTTT
CDR3 protein: CASSPSGPGHGEKLFF

V gene: TRBV6-1
J gene: TRBJ2-1
D gene: NA
clone size: NA
CDR3 DNA: TGTGCCAGCAGTGAAGGCGGGGCAGCGGGTGAGCAGTTCTTC
CDR3 protein: CASSEGGAAGEQFF

V gene: TRBV29-1
J gene: TRBJ1-1
D gene: TRBD1
clone size: NA
CDR3 DNA: TGCAGCGTTGGTACGGGACAGGGCGCTGAAGCTTTCTTT
CDR3 protein: CSVGTGQGAEAFF

V gene: TRBV7-2
J gene: TRBJ2-5
D gene: NA
clone size: NA
CDR3 DNA: TGTGCCAGCAGTCAGCAGACCCAGTACTTC
CDR3 protein: CASSQQTQYF

V gene: TRBV7-8
J gene: TRBJ2-1
D gene: NA
clone size: NA
CDR3 DNA: TGTGCCAGCAGCTTTTTCCCGACGTCCAATGAGCAGTTCTTC
CDR3 protein: CASSFFPTSNEQFF

V gene: TRBV15
J gene: TRBJ2-7
D gene: NA
clone size: once
CDR3 DNA: TGTGCCACCAGCAGAGATATGAGCTACGAGCAGTACTTC
CDR3 protein: CATSRDMSYEQYF

V gene: TRBV4-1
J gene: TRBJ2-6
D gene: NA
clone size: NA
CDR3 DNA: TGCGCCAGCAGCCAAGAGGGCTCTGGGGCCAACGTCCTGACTTTC
CDR3 protein: CASSQEGSGANVLTF

V gene: TRBV5-1
J gene: TRBJ1-2
D gene: NA
clone size: NA
CDR3 DNA: TGCGCCAGCAGCGAAACGACACTACATGGCTACACCTTC
CDR3 protein: CASSETTLHGYTF

V gene: TRBV5-6
J gene: TRBJ2-6
D gene: NA
clone size: NA
CDR3 DNA: TGTGCCAGCAGCCGCTTCGAGACCCGGCTCGGGGGGGCCAACGTCCTGACTTTC
CDR3 protein: CASSRFETRLGGANVLTF

V gene: TRBV19
J gene: TRBJ1-5
D gene: TRBD1
clone size: NA
CDR3 DNA: TGTGCCAGTAGTATTCTCACAGGGGGCACTTTTCAGCCCCAGCATTTT
CDR3 protein: CASSILTGGTFQPQHF

V gene: TRBV4-3
J gene: TRBJ1-2
D gene: TRBD1
clone size: NA
CDR3 DNA: TGCGCCAGCAGCCAAGATTTGGACAGGGGGTACGGCTACACCTTC
CDR3 protein: CASSQDLDRGYGYTF

V gene: TRBV4-3
J gene: TRBJ1-1
D gene: NA
clone size: NA
CDR3 DNA: TGCGCCAGCAGCCAAGATACCAACCTGAACACTGAAGCTTTCTTT
CDR3 protein: CASSQDTNLNTEAFF

V gene: TRBV19
J gene: TRBJ1-6
D gene: NA
clone size: NA
CDR3 DNA: TGTGCCAGTTCCGGACGGGGGAATTCACCCCTCCACTTT
CDR3 protein: CASSGRGNSPLHF

V gene: TRBV7-2
J gene: TRBJ2-3
D gene: TRBD1
clone size: NA
CDR3 DNA: TGTGCCAGCAGCCGGACAGGGATCACAGATACGCAGTATTTT
CDR3 protein: CASSRTGITDTQYF

V gene: TRBV4-2
J gene: TRBJ1-3
D gene: NA
clone size: NA
CDR3 DNA: TGTGCCAGCAGCGTCGACCCGACAAACTCTGGAAACACCATATATTTT
CDR3 protein: CASSVDPTNSGNTIYF

V gene: TRBV6-1
J gene: TRBJ1-5
D gene: NA
clone size: NA
CDR3 DNA: TGTGCCAGCATCGAGGGGGGTGTCAATCAGCCCCAGCATTTT
CDR3 protein: CASIEGGVNQPQHF

V gene: TRBV19
J gene: TRBJ2-2
D gene: NA
clone size: NA
CDR3 DNA: TGTGCCAGTGGGTTACGGGACAACACGAACACCGGGGAGCTGTTTTTT
CDR3 protein: CASGLRDNTNTGELFF

V gene: TRBV27
J gene: TRBJ1-2
D gene: TRBD1
clone size: NA
CDR3 DNA: TGTGCCAGCAGTTGGGACAGGTTCGGGTATGGCTACACCTTC
CDR3 protein: CASSWDRFGYGYTF

V gene: TRBV18
J gene: TRBJ1-2
D gene: NA
clone size: NA
CDR3 DNA: TGTGCCAGCTCCCTAATGGGAAGTAGTGGCTACACCTTC
CDR3 protein: CASSLMGSSGYTF